Listed below are T cell receptor beta chains from one sample, sequenced in a study of identical twins. From the 5' RACE reads, TCRdb called clonotypes with MiXCR, one entry per CDR3 protein. The data contain roughly 490,000 distinct CDR3 sequences, approximately 15% of them singletons. The sample was also reused in another study, on yellow fever vaccine responses in identical twins.

Sequencing was carried out using CD4+ T cells sorted from blood. The receptor set was obtained from a woman younger than 35 in good health. Both conserved end residues are part of each CDR3. Each record gives: clone size, D gene, V gene, J gene, CDR3 protein, CDR3 DNA. D genes are given only for firm matches. Part of the rows lack a size; the others show once, few, many or a class for expanded clones.

clone size: many; D gene: NA; V gene: TRBV5-1; J gene: TRBJ2-7; CDR3 protein: CASSVDGSYEQYF; CDR3 DNA: TGTGCCAGCAGTGTGGACGGGTCCTACGAGCAGTACTTC
clone size: many; D gene: NA; V gene: TRBV5-1; J gene: TRBJ1-4; CDR3 protein: CASSVTGTNEKLFF; CDR3 DNA: TGCGCCAGCAGCGTGACAGGAACTAATGAAAAACTGTTTTTT
clone size: few; D gene: NA; V gene: TRBV5-1; J gene: TRBJ1-1; CDR3 protein: CASSFNGGNTEAFF; CDR3 DNA: TGCGCCAGCAGTTTCAACGGGGGGAACACTGAAGCTTTCTTT
clone size: many; D gene: NA; V gene: TRBV6-1; J gene: TRBJ2-1; CDR3 protein: CASSEVVPGAEQFF; CDR3 DNA: TGTGCCAGCAGTGAAGTTGTCCCGGGTGCTGAGCAGTTCTTC
clone size: many; D gene: TRBD2; V gene: TRBV20-1; J gene: TRBJ2-3; CDR3 protein: CSAGRSGSITDTQYF; CDR3 DNA: TGCAGTGCTGGAAGAAGCGGGAGTATCACAGATACGCAGTATTTT
clone size: NA; D gene: NA; V gene: TRBV15; J gene: TRBJ2-2; CDR3 protein: CATSRVYGREGAGELFF; CDR3 DNA: TGTGCCACCAGCAGAGTCTACGGCAGGGAGGGGGCCGGGGAGCTGTTTTTT
clone size: NA; D gene: TRBD2; V gene: TRBV6-2/TRBV6-3; J gene: TRBJ2-1; CDR3 protein: CASKKQTGATSGSRGQFF; CDR3 DNA: TGTGCCAGCAAGAAACAGACGGGTGCGACTAGCGGGAGCAGGGGGCAGTTCTTC
clone size: NA; D gene: NA; V gene: TRBV13; J gene: TRBJ2-7; CDR3 protein: CASRRLDSSYEQYF; CDR3 DNA: TGTGCCAGCAGGAGACTAGATAGCTCCTACGAGCAGTACTTC
clone size: NA; D gene: NA; V gene: TRBV7-3; J gene: TRBJ1-1; CDR3 protein: CASSLDRSTEAFF; CDR3 DNA: TGTGCCAGCAGCCTAGACAGGTCCACTGAAGCTTTCTTT
clone size: few; D gene: TRBD2; V gene: TRBV7-9; J gene: TRBJ2-1; CDR3 protein: CASSINGLALNEQFF; CDR3 DNA: TGTGCCAGCAGCATCAATGGACTAGCGCTTAATGAGCAGTTCTTC
clone size: NA; D gene: TRBD2; V gene: TRBV28; J gene: TRBJ2-2; CDR3 protein: CASSLGGSPPGELFF; CDR3 DNA: TGTGCCAGCAGTTTGGGGGGGAGTCCCCCCGGGGAGCTGTTTTTT
clone size: few; D gene: NA; V gene: TRBV20-1; J gene: TRBJ1-1; CDR3 protein: CSARDSLITEAFF; CDR3 DNA: TGCAGTGCTAGAGATTCTCTTATCACTGAAGCTTTCTTT
clone size: once; D gene: NA; V gene: TRBV20-1; J gene: TRBJ2-1; CDR3 protein: CSAREGANYNEQFF; CDR3 DNA: TGCAGTGCTAGAGAGGGAGCGAACTACAATGAGCAGTTCTTC
clone size: NA; D gene: TRBD2; V gene: TRBV20-1; J gene: TRBJ2-1; CDR3 protein: CSARVFRTSGRAGLNEQFF; CDR3 DNA: TGCAGTGCTAGAGTCTTCAGGACTAGCGGGAGGGCTGGGTTAAATGAGCAGTTCTTC
clone size: NA; D gene: NA; V gene: TRBV12-3/TRBV12-4; J gene: TRBJ2-1; CDR3 protein: CASRGRRAYNEQFF; CDR3 DNA: TGTGCCAGCCGGGGCAGACGGGCCTACAATGAGCAGTTCTTC
clone size: few; D gene: TRBD2; V gene: TRBV7-9; J gene: TRBJ2-3; CDR3 protein: CASSLASGKGDTQYF; CDR3 DNA: TGTGCCAGCAGCTTAGCTAGCGGGAAGGGAGATACGCAGTATTTT
clone size: many; D gene: TRBD2; V gene: TRBV5-1; J gene: TRBJ2-1; CDR3 protein: CASSPGASGRSSYNEQFF; CDR3 DNA: TGCGCCAGCAGCCCTGGGGCTAGCGGGAGGAGCTCCTACAATGAGCAGTTCTTC
clone size: NA; D gene: TRBD2; V gene: TRBV24-1; J gene: TRBJ2-3; CDR3 protein: CATSVRGGGTDTQYF; CDR3 DNA: TGTGCCACCAGTGTACGGGGGGGGGGCACAGATACGCAGTATTTT
clone size: few; D gene: TRBD2; V gene: TRBV7-8; J gene: TRBJ2-3; CDR3 protein: CASSKYSGGPDTQYF; CDR3 DNA: TGTGCCAGCAGTAAATATAGCGGGGGGCCAGATACGCAGTATTTT
clone size: NA; D gene: TRBD2; V gene: TRBV7-9; J gene: TRBJ2-1; CDR3 protein: CASSLLGGPSDEQFF; CDR3 DNA: TGTGCCAGCAGCTTACTGGGAGGGCCTTCAGATGAGCAGTTCTTC
clone size: many; D gene: NA; V gene: TRBV11-2; J gene: TRBJ2-2; CDR3 protein: CASSLTATGELFF; CDR3 DNA: TGTGCCAGCAGCTTAACAGCGACCGGGGAGCTGTTTTTT
clone size: few; D gene: TRBD2; V gene: TRBV9; J gene: TRBJ2-2; CDR3 protein: CASSARLGGGAGELFF; CDR3 DNA: TGTGCCAGCAGCGCCCGACTGGGCGGGGGAGCCGGGGAGCTGTTTTTT
clone size: few; D gene: NA; V gene: TRBV28; J gene: TRBJ2-1; CDR3 protein: CASRIGSTSNNEQFF; CDR3 DNA: TGTGCCAGCAGAATTGGGAGTACCTCAAACAATGAGCAGTTCTTC
clone size: few; D gene: NA; V gene: TRBV12-3/TRBV12-4; J gene: TRBJ1-2; CDR3 protein: CASSRSRTVYGYTF; CDR3 DNA: TGTGCCAGCAGTCGCTCCAGGACGGTCTATGGCTACACCTTC
clone size: few; D gene: TRBD1; V gene: TRBV6-1; J gene: TRBJ1-4; CDR3 protein: CASSRGYGNEKLFF; CDR3 DNA: TGTGCCAGCAGCAGGGGGTATGGTAATGAAAAACTGTTTTTT
clone size: many; D gene: NA; V gene: TRBV27; J gene: TRBJ2-1; CDR3 protein: CASSPQGTEQFF; CDR3 DNA: TGTGCCAGCAGTCCACAAGGAACTGAGCAGTTCTTC
clone size: NA; D gene: NA; V gene: TRBV28; J gene: TRBJ2-6; CDR3 protein: CASSFSGVSGANVLTF; CDR3 DNA: TGTGCCAGCAGTTTTTCGGGGGTCTCTGGGGCCAACGTCCTGACTTTC
clone size: NA; D gene: TRBD1; V gene: TRBV7-2; J gene: TRBJ2-3; CDR3 protein: CASSARRTGGADTQYF; CDR3 DNA: TGTGCCAGCAGCGCCAGACGGACAGGGGGCGCAGATACGCAGTATTTT
clone size: NA; D gene: TRBD2; V gene: TRBV11-1; J gene: TRBJ2-1; CDR3 protein: CASSTTTSGLSSYNEQFF; CDR3 DNA: TGTGCCAGCAGCACCACTACTAGCGGGCTTAGCTCCTACAATGAGCAGTTCTTC
clone size: many; D gene: NA; V gene: TRBV5-1; J gene: TRBJ2-4; CDR3 protein: CASSPTGVLDIQYF; CDR3 DNA: TGCGCCAGCAGCCCTACGGGAGTCCTAGACATTCAGTACTTC
clone size: few; D gene: NA; V gene: TRBV28; J gene: TRBJ2-1; CDR3 protein: CASTVNQYNEQFF; CDR3 DNA: TGTGCCAGCACCGTAAACCAATACAATGAGCAGTTCTTC
clone size: few; D gene: TRBD2; V gene: TRBV4-1; J gene: TRBJ2-7; CDR3 protein: CASSPRLAGQLSGEQYF; CDR3 DNA: TGCGCCAGCAGCCCAAGACTAGCGGGACAGCTCAGCGGCGAGCAGTACTTC
clone size: many; D gene: NA; V gene: TRBV12-3/TRBV12-4; J gene: TRBJ2-1; CDR3 protein: CASSLGTGEQFF; CDR3 DNA: TGTGCCAGCAGTTTAGGGACGGGGGAGCAGTTCTTC
clone size: few; D gene: TRBD2; V gene: TRBV28; J gene: TRBJ2-7; CDR3 protein: CASSSLAEENWGSYEQYF; CDR3 DNA: TGTGCCAGCAGTTCTCTAGCGGAAGAAAACTGGGGCTCCTACGAGCAGTACTTC
clone size: NA; D gene: TRBD2; V gene: TRBV25-1; J gene: TRBJ2-5; CDR3 protein: CASSDLGGAGTQETQYF; CDR3 DNA: TGTGCCAGCAGTGACCTCGGGGGGGCAGGGACACAAGAGACCCAGTACTTC